The T cell receptor (beta chain) under discussion was sequenced for a study of T cells in Graves' hyperthyroidism and ophthalmopathy. This clonotype has more than one count but fewer than ten. The investigators amplified TCR beta CDR3 regions from RNA transcripts. With the HTBI primer set, the TCR CDR3 went through a first round of RT-PCR. TCRdb reprocessed the multiplex PCR reads with MiXCR, giving one entry per CDR3 protein. The data contain roughly 360,000 distinct CDR3 sequences, about 13% of them seen just once; the ten biggest clones take up 20% to 25%. The clonotype originates from a man younger than 45 with Graves' hyperthyroidism that later progressed to Graves' ophthalmopathy. Material: blood.

The CDR3 protein is CASSPADRGSNGYTF. In DNA, the CDR3 is TGTGCCAGCTCACCAGCGGACAGGGGCAGCAATGGCTACACCTTC. V usage is TRBV18 and J usage is TRBJ1-2; 9 bases match TRBD1. The CDR3 is 15 residues long. Germline CDR1 reads KGHSH; CDR2 reads LQKENI. The V and J ends lost 2 bases and 6 bases, in that order; junction bases with no gene match: 7. Together with reference TRBV18 and TRBJ1-2, the CDR3 gives the full variable domain: NAGVMQNPRHLVRRRGQEARLRCSPMKGHSHVYWYRQLPEEGLKFMVYLQKENIIDESGMPKERFSAEFPKEGPSILRIQQVVRGDSAAYFCASSPADRGSNGYTFGSGTRLTVV.